This T cell receptor (beta chain) was sequenced for a study of T cells in localized non-small cell lung cancer. Findings of the study overall: Among the tissues sampled, uninvolved adjacent lung had the highest T cell clonality, above tumor. Appearing in adjacent lung were a median about 60 of the top 100 tumor clones.

The method was immunoSEQ multiplex PCR; TCRdb's version includes in-frame clones alone and lacks a portion of them. The sample has about 34,000 clones, 88% seen once; the top ten hold under 5.5%. A note on this clone: Its antigen is unidentified.

With 5 bases clipped from V and 3 bases from J, the junction kept 11 bases outside the gene matches. There are 17 residues in the CDR3. The germline CDR1 and CDR2 sequences are LNHDA and SQIVND (reference sequence). The V and J genes are TRBV19 and TRBJ1-2; 11 nucleotides line up with TRBD1. The clonotype originates from a woman aged 35 to 70 with stage I lung adenocarcinoma. The sequenced sample was peripheral blood, obtained before any cancer treatment. The CDR3 loop reads CASSAGTGGFFDYGYTF. CDR3 nucleotide sequence: TGTGCCAGTAGTGCCGGGACAGGGGGTTTCTTTGACTATGGCTACACCTTC.